The 31 T cell receptor beta chains listed next were all sequenced from one sample in a study of T cell responses to AZD1222 COVID-19 vaccine. The data were produced by immunoSEQ multiplex PCR, yet TCRdb's version contains in-frame clones alone and is incomplete. The data show 180,000 or so clones, just over 90% seen once. The starting material was peripheral blood, obtained on day 0 of AZD1222 vaccination. The receptor set was obtained from an adult in good health.

The chain couples TRBV24-1 to TRBJ2-3, with 8 bases fitting TRBD1. Trimming took 2 bases from V and 3 from J; bases not matched to a gene: 6. This CDR3 contains 16 residues. Germline assignment: CDR1 KGHDR and CDR2 SFDVKD. The CDR3 sequence: CATSDYAGGATDTQYF. Written as DNA, the CDR3 is TGTGCCACCAGTGATTACGCAGGGGGCGCAACAGATACGCAGTATTTT.

Here the CDR3 reads CATSEGVPYGYTF. The CDR3 nucleotides are TGTGCCACCAGTGAGGGGGTCCCCTATGGCTACACCTTC. The chain couples TRBV24-1 to TRBJ1-2; D might be TRBD1 (5 bases). V gave up 4 bases and J gave up 4 bases, with 9 bases separating them. The CDR3 sequence is 13 residues long. CDR1 is KGHDR and CDR2 is SFDVKD in the germline V gene.

The J gene is TRBJ2-3, the V gene TRBV3-1 (or the pseudogene TRBV3-2); tentatively, D is TRBD2 (6 bases). This CDR3 has 16 amino acids. Per germline, CDR1 LGHDT and CDR2 YNNKEL (reference sequence). V was shortened by 1 base and J by 2 bases, with 13 bases between the two germline ends. CDR3 nucleotide sequence: TGTGCCAGCAGCCAAGTGGCAGCGGGCCTCACAGATACGCAGTATTTT. Translated, it gives CASSQVAAGLTDTQYF.

The V gene is TRBV19, the J gene TRBJ2-7; possible D gene TRBD2, 6 bases. Trimming removed 3 bases from V and 2 bases from J, with 23 bases in between. The CDR3 is 18 residues long. Germline CDR1 LNHDA, CDR2 SQIVND (reference sequence). DNA for the CDR3: TGTGCCAGTAGTATTCGGTGGGACGGGAGCTGGACCGCCTACGAGCAGTACTTC. It yields the protein CASSIRWDGSWTAYEQYF.

This sequence joins TRBV5-1 and TRBJ1-1; D gene unclear. CDR3 length equals 15 residues. CDR1 and CDR2 from the germline V gene are SGHRS and YFSETQ. Trimming cost V 0 bases and J 1 base, with 10 bases left between them. The CDR3 region has the DNA TGCGCCAGCAGCTTGGTAGTCGGGGAGAACACTGAAGCTTTCTTT. Encoded protein: CASSLVVGENTEAFF.

This rearrangement joins TRBV3-1 (or the pseudogene TRBV3-2) to TRBJ1-4; D possibly corresponds to TRBD1 (6 bases). Trimming removed 1 base at V and 0 bases at J, with 12 bases between. The CDR3 has 17 amino acids. The germline CDR1 and CDR2 sequences are LGHDT and YNNKEL (reference sequence). Here the CDR3 reads CASSQGWAGATNEKLFF. The DNA of the CDR3 is TGTGCCAGCAGCCAAGGTTGGGCAGGGGCAACTAATGAAAAACTGTTTTTT.

This clone came up once. The J gene is TRBJ2-5, the V gene TRBV11-2; D not resolved. Germline values: CDR1 SGHAT, CDR2 FQNNGV. Between the trimmed V and J ends, which lost 5 bases and 5 bases, there was a span of 9 bases. The CDR3 runs to 12 residues. CDR3 sequence reads: CASSPVGETQYF. The CDR3 DNA follows: TGTGCCAGCAGCCCGGTAGGGGAGACCCAGTACTTC.

The chain couples TRBV13 to TRBJ1-5; D is unresolved. Trimming shortened V by 0 bases and J by 3 bases, and 9 bases separated the two germline ends. CDR3 length: 15 residues. Germline V gives CDR1 PRHDT, CDR2 FYEKMQ (reference sequence). CDR3 nucleotides: TGTGCCAGCAGCTTAGGGAGGGTATCCAATCAGCCCCAGCATTTT. Translated, it gives CASSLGRVSNQPQHF.

This clone was counted a single time. The genes are TRBV7-8 and TRBJ1-5, with D uncertain. Germline V lookup: CDR1 SGHVS, CDR2 FQNEAQ. The V end lost 1 base, the J end lost 3 bases, and 4 bases lay between the germline ends. There are 13 residues in the CDR3. The CDR3: CASSLDINQPQHF. DNA of the CDR3: TGTGCCAGCAGCTTAGATATCAATCAGCCCCAGCATTTT.

V usage is TRBV5-1 and J usage is TRBJ2-2; possible D gene TRBD2, 6 bases. Trimming removed 5 bases at V and 7 bases at J, with 21 bases between. CDR1 is SGHRS and CDR2 is YFSETQ in the germline V gene. The CDR3 consists of 16 residues. CDR3 residues: CASRSSSGVYYGELFF. As DNA, the CDR3 is TGCGCCAGCAGATCTAGTTCGGGGGTATACTACGGGGAGCTGTTTTTT.

This chain links TRBV19 with TRBJ2-1, with TRBD2 identical over 7 bases. Germline V CDR1 and CDR2: LNHDA, SQIVND (reference sequence). There are 18 residues in the CDR3. With 3 bases clipped from V and 5 bases from J, the junction kept 16 bases outside the gene matches. For the CDR3, the DNA is TGTGCCAGTAGTATCGGCCGCCTCGGGACTACCCAAAACAATGAGCAGTTCTTC. It codes for CASSIGRLGTTQNNEQFF.

V and J are TRBV9 and TRBJ2-7, with D perhaps TRBD2 (7 bases). CDR1 and CDR2 (germline): SGDLS, YYNGEE. The CDR3 has 16 residues. Trimming left V 0 bases short and J 3 bases short, with 16 bases between. CDR3 sequence (DNA): TGTGCCAGCAGCGTAGGGGGGGGGCGGGAGAACTACGAGCAGTACTTC. This translates into CASSVGGGRENYEQYF.

The table lists this clone with a few counts. The V and J genes are TRBV30 and TRBJ1-2; 8 bases match TRBD1. The germline V gene encodes CDR1 GTSNPN and CDR2 SVGIG (reference sequence). CDR3 length: 18 amino acids. The J segment lost 2 bases and the V segment lost 0 bases, leaving 14 bases of the junction unmatched. In DNA form, the CDR3 reads TGTGCCTGGAGTGTCCGACGACAGGGGTTTAGACCGAACTATGGCTACACCTTC. Translated: CAWSVRRQGFRPNYGYTF.

This chain connects TRBV12-3 or TRBV12-4 to TRBJ1-2; maybe TRBD1 (5 bases). The CDR3 spans 13 residues. The V end lost 2 bases, the J end lost 6 bases, and 10 bases lay between the germline ends. The chain's CDR3 is CASSLRGGDGYTF. CDR3 nucleotide sequence: TGTGCCAGCAGTTTACGGGGAGGGGATGGCTACACCTTC.

The J gene is TRBJ1-2, the V gene TRBV4-2, with 9 bases lining up with TRBD1. J was trimmed by 2 bases and V by 0 bases; bases with no gene match: 10. Germline V lookup: CDR1 LGHNA, CDR2 YNFKEQ. CDR3 length: 18 residues. Here the CDR3 DNA reads TGTGCCAGCAGCCAAGATCAAAGGTTGGACAGGGGAAACTATGGCTACACCTTC. Its translation: CASSQDQRLDRGNYGYTF.

The J gene is TRBJ2-2, the V gene TRBV18, with no clear D. V lost 3 bases and J 7 bases, leaving 12 bases between the germline ends. The CDR3 spans 14 residues. The germline V gene has CDR1 KGHSH and CDR2 LQKENI. The CDR3 spells CASSPALGLGELFF. CDR3 DNA sequence: TGTGCCAGCTCACCTGCTTTGGGTCTCGGGGAGCTGTTTTTT.

The chain joins TRBV24-1 to TRBJ2-3; no definite D call. Germline CDR1 and CDR2: KGHDR and SFDVKD. The CDR3 covers 12 residues. Deletions cut 4 bases from V and 6 bases from J, with 7 bases between. The CDR3 spells CATSDEADTQYF. Written as DNA, the CDR3 is TGTGCCACCAGTGACGAGGCGGATACGCAGTATTTT.

The V gene is TRBV7-6, the J gene TRBJ2-3; D may match TRBD1 or TRBD2 (7 bases each). Trimming pared 5 bases from V and 0 bases from J, leaving 15 bases between. This CDR3 has 16 amino acids. Germline V gives CDR1 SGHVS, CDR2 FNYEAQ. Here the CDR3 DNA reads TGTGCCAGCAGCCCCCAGGGGGAGGGGAGCACAGATACGCAGTATTTT. It codes for CASSPQGEGSTDTQYF.

This chain connects TRBV15 to TRBJ2-7; D is unclear. CDR1 and CDR2 from the germline V gene are LNHNV and YYDKDF (reference sequence). With 1 base removed from V and 0 bases from J, the gap between germline ends came to 10 bases. This CDR3 region has 15 residues. DNA for the CDR3: TGTGCCACCAGCAGAGGAAACCTAAACTCCTACGAGCAGTACTTC. Its translation: CATSRGNLNSYEQYF.

The chain is built from TRBV3-1 (or the pseudogene TRBV3-2) and TRBJ2-3, with D hard to call. Trimming took off 5 bases at V and 0 bases at J, with 6 bases between the two ends. This CDR3 contains 13 residues. In germline, CDR1 is LGHDT, CDR2 YNNKEL (reference sequence). DNA for the CDR3: TGTGCCAGCAGCGACACCAGCACAGATACGCAGTATTTT. Encoded protein: CASSDTSTDTQYF.

J is TRBJ2-5 and V is TRBV5-6; D is uncertain. V lost 2 bases and J lost 9, with 23 bases in between. This CDR3 has 16 residues. Germline V gives CDR1 SGHDT, CDR2 YYEEEE. CDR3 nucleotides: TGTGCCAGCAGCTTACCCAGACAAGGGCGACGGGTATCCCAGTACTTC. This encodes CASSLPRQGRRVSQYF.

This clone showed up just once. This chain uses TRBV25-1 with TRBJ1-3; 8 bases fit TRBD1. The V segment lost 5 bases and the J segment 8 bases; nucleotides outside the gene matches: 5. The length of the CDR3 is 13 residues. Germline loops: CDR1 MGHDK, CDR2 SYGVNS. The CDR3 sequence: CASSNTGGDTIYF. In nucleotides, the CDR3 is TGTGCCAGCAGTAATACAGGGGGAGACACCATATATTTT.

The chain joins TRBV4-1 to TRBJ2-7; TRBD2 matches 11 bases. This CDR3 is built from 21 residues. Germline V gives CDR1 MGHRA, CDR2 YSYEKL. The trim removed 1 base at V and 0 bases at J, leaving 17 bases unmatched. CDR3 loop: CASSQVGVGVAGGPISYEQYF. The CDR3 coding sequence is TGCGCCAGCAGCCAAGTAGGTGTCGGTGTAGCGGGAGGGCCGATCTCCTACGAGCAGTACTTC.

The chain employs TRBV19 and TRBJ2-7, with 8 bases fitting TRBD1. The CDR3 sequence is 12 residues long. Losses at the gene ends were 7 bases for V and 7 bases for J; bases not matched to a gene: 6. Germline CDR1 is LNHDA and CDR2 is SQIVND (reference sequence). This CDR3 is CASTGGGGEQYF. The CDR3 coding sequence is TGTGCCAGTACAGGGGGCGGAGGGGAGCAGTACTTC.

The chain has TRBV7-9 and TRBJ2-1, with 10 bases identical to TRBD1. CDR3 length: 16 residues. Trimming at V came to 5 bases and at J to 1 base, leaving 5 bases not matched to a gene. Per germline, CDR1 SEHNR and CDR2 FQNEAQ (reference sequence). The CDR3 nucleotides read TGTGCCAGCAGCCCGCGACAGGGGGCTTCCTACAATGAGCAGTTCTTC. Translating gives CASSPRQGASYNEQFF. The variable domain in full, completed from reference TRBV7-9 and TRBJ2-1, reads DTGVSQNPRHKITKRGQNVTFRCDPISEHNRLYWYRQTLGQGPEFLTYFQNEAQLEKSRLLSDRFSAERPKGSFSTLEIQRTEQGDSAMYLCASSPRQGASYNEQFFGPGTRLTVL.

CDR3 in amino acids: CATSRDGYSYEQYF. CDR3 bases: TGTGCCACCAGCAGGGACGGTTACTCCTACGAGCAGTACTTC. The chain combines TRBV15 with TRBJ2-7, with D uncertain. The ends were cut back, 3 bases at V and 0 bases at J, with 9 bases in the middle. This CDR3 has 14 amino acids. Germline CDR1 reads LNHNV; CDR2 reads YYDKDF (reference sequence).

The rearrangement joins TRBV6-5 to TRBJ2-5; no clear D. The ends were cut back, 5 bases at V and 3 bases at J, with 13 bases in the middle. This CDR3 spans 14 amino acids. Per germline, CDR1 MNHEY and CDR2 SVGAGI. CDR3 loop: CASSKKQVEETQYF. The CDR3 DNA sequence: TGTGCCAGCAGTAAAAAGCAGGTTGAAGAGACCCAGTACTTC.

The chain joins TRBV5-6 to TRBJ2-7; 8 nucleotides align to TRBD1. Germline assignment: CDR1 SGHDT and CDR2 YYEEEE. The V segment lost 0 bases and the J segment 2 bases; nucleotides outside the gene matches: 4. This CDR3 contains 15 residues. CDR3 loop: CASSLGWTGPYEQYF. CDR3 DNA sequence: TGTGCCAGCAGCTTGGGCTGGACAGGGCCCTACGAGCAGTACTTC.

The chain has TRBV11-2 and TRBJ1-5; unclear D gene. This CDR3 has 15 amino acids. Trimming stripped 0 bases from V and 7 bases from J, with 13 bases between. In germline, CDR1 is SGHAT, CDR2 FQNNGV. The CDR3 spells CASSLDHGSGQPQHF. The CDR3 DNA reads TGTGCCAGCAGCTTAGATCACGGCTCTGGACAGCCCCAGCATTTT.

This clone was recorded once. The chain links TRBV13 to TRBJ2-7; D uncertain. Germline loops: CDR1 PRHDT, CDR2 FYEKMQ (reference sequence). Trimming pared 2 bases from V and 1 base from J, leaving 6 bases between. The CDR3 contains 13 residues. The CDR3 coding sequence is TGTGCCAGCAGCTTAACGGAATCCTACGAGCAGTACTTC. Encoded protein: CASSLTESYEQYF.

The J gene is TRBJ1-1, the V gene TRBV6-5, with D unclear. The V end lost 4 bases, the J end lost 5 bases, and 11 bases lay between the germline ends. Germline V CDR1 and CDR2: MNHEY, SVGAGI. The CDR3 is 13 residues long. The CDR3 nucleotides read TGTGCCAGCAGTTCCCGCCAAGGGACTGAAGCTTTCTTT. Protein sequence: CASSSRQGTEAFF.